The 28 T cell receptor beta chains in this list originate from one sample, sequenced in a study of cytotoxic CD8 clonotypes in ibrutinib-treated CLL. The assay was immunoSEQ multiplex PCR, and TCRdb's table has in-frame clones only and misses some. The table records about 200,000 clones, 60% to 80% of them present only once. Specimen: PBMCs, collected after 12 months of ibrutinib treatment. These receptors all stem from a human donor with chronic lymphocytic leukemia.

This clone was counted between two and nine times. The chain is built from TRBV9 and TRBJ1-4; D not certain. CDR1 is SGDLS and CDR2 is YYNGEE in the germline V gene. The V end lost 0 bases, the J end lost 4 bases, and 7 bases lay between the germline ends. There are 14 residues in the CDR3. The chain's CDR3 is CASSVDGYNEKLFF. DNA for the CDR3: TGTGCCAGCAGCGTAGACGGTTATAATGAAAAACTGTTTTTT.

This clone was seen only a few times. The chain couples TRBV5-5 to TRBJ1-2; D not certain. There are 14 residues in the CDR3. Germline CDR1 and CDR2: SGHKS and YYEKEE (reference sequence). With 4 bases removed from V and 5 bases from J, the gap between germline ends came to 15 bases. Here the CDR3 reads CASSTTGSGYGYTF. The CDR3 DNA is TGTGCCAGCAGCACGACCGGATCTGGGTATGGCTACACCTTC.

This clone was seen only once. At the DNA level, this CDR3 is encoded by other sequences in the same sample as well. The rearrangement joins TRBV30 to TRBJ1-5; a weak D match, TRBD1 (5 bases). The germline CDR1 and CDR2 sequences are GTSNPN and SVGIG (reference sequence). The V end lost 0 bases, the J end lost 7 bases, and 10 bases lay between the germline ends. The CDR3 has 13 amino acids. As DNA, the CDR3 is TGTGCCTGGAGTGTTGCAGGGAGACAGCCCCAGCATTTT. Translation: CAWSVAGRQPQHF.

The rearrangement uses TRBV5-6 and TRBJ2-7; D gene uncertain. With 1 base removed from V and 3 bases from J, the gap between germline ends came to 2 bases. The CDR3 has 11 residues. The germline V gene has CDR1 SGHDT and CDR2 YYEEEE. The CDR3 region has the DNA TGTGCCAGCAGCTTGTTCTACGAGCAGTACTTC. Translated, it gives CASSLFYEQYF.

The chain employs TRBV5-1 and TRBJ2-3, with 7 bases identical to TRBD2. The germline V gene has CDR1 SGHRS and CDR2 YFSETQ. This CDR3 is built from 16 residues. The trim removed 5 bases at V and 2 bases at J, leaving 11 bases unmatched. Written as DNA, the CDR3 is TGCGCCAGCAGGATCGGGCTAGCGGCGAACACAGATACGCAGTATTTT. Its translation: CASRIGLAANTDTQYF.

The sample holds one count of this clone. V usage is TRBV6-6 and J usage is TRBJ2-7, with TRBD2 as a possible D gene (5 bases). Trimming stripped 2 bases from V and 3 bases from J, with 8 bases between. This CDR3 contains 13 residues. Germline lookup yields CDR1 MNHNY and CDR2 SVGAGI (reference sequence). As DNA, the CDR3 is TGTGCCAGCAGTTACCGGCGGGTCTACGAGCAGTACTTC. It yields the protein CASSYRRVYEQYF.

The gene calls are TRBV2 and TRBJ2-5, with D tentatively TRBD1 (5 bases). V gave up 6 bases and J gave up 4 bases, with 18 bases separating them. CDR3 length equals 15 residues. From germline, CDR1 is SNHLY and CDR2 FYNNEI. CDR3: CASRERQLRGETQYF. The CDR3 DNA is TGTGCCAGCAGGGAGAGACAGTTAAGGGGAGAGACCCAGTACTTC. The variable domain in full, with the rest retrieved from reference TRBV2 and TRBJ2-5, is EPEVTQTPSHQVTQMGQEVILRCVPISNHLYFYWYRQILGQKVEFLVSFYNNEISEKSEIFDDQFSVERPDGSNFTLKIRSTKLEDSAMYFCASRERQLRGETQYFGPGTRLLVL.

V is TRBV11-2 and J is TRBJ2-2; 11 bases are shared with TRBD2. The ends lost 6 bases at V and 7 bases at J; junction bases unmatched: 7. From germline, CDR1 is SGHAT and CDR2 FQNNGV. The length of the CDR3 is 15 residues. The CDR3 bases are TGTGCCAGCAGGGAAACTAGCGGGAGAGGCGGGGAGCTGTTTTTT. It codes for CASRETSGRGGELFF. Full variable domain (outside the CDR3, taken from reference TRBV11-2 and TRBJ2-2): EAGVAQSPRYKIIEKRQSVAFWCNPISGHATLYWYQQILGQGPKLLIQFQNNGVVDDSQLPKDRFSAERLKGVDSTLKIQPAKLEDSAVYLCASRETSGRGGELFFGEGSRLTVL.

CDR3 DNA: TGTGCCAGCAGCTTAGTAGGGGGCCCCTACAGGGGGCTAAAAGCTAACTATGGCTACACCTTC. This codes for CASSLVGGPYRGLKANYGYTF. V usage is TRBV7-8 and J usage is TRBJ1-2, with TRBD1 matching 9 bases. The CDR3 runs 21 residues. Trimming at V came to 1 base and at J to 0 bases, leaving 18 bases not matched to a gene. CDR1 SGHVS and CDR2 FQNEAQ come from the germline V gene.

The chain has TRBV4-1 and TRBJ1-5; 8 nucleotides match TRBD1. Trimming cost V 4 bases and J 3 bases; bases outside gene matches: 11. The CDR3 extends over 17 amino acids. CDR1 MGHRA and CDR2 YSYEKL come from the germline V gene. CDR3 coding DNA: TGCGCCAGCAGCCTAGAGAGAGGGACAGGTGACAATCAGCCCCAGCATTTT. Its translation is CASSLERGTGDNQPQHF.

J is TRBJ1-2 and V is TRBV19; 7 bases are a match to TRBD1. Germline CDR1 and CDR2: LNHDA and SQIVND (reference sequence). V dropped 7 bases and J dropped 6; count of bases not matched to a gene: 14. This CDR3 has 15 residues. In DNA form, the CDR3 reads TGTGCCAGTACTCCTTACCCCGACAGGGCTCATGGCTACACCTTC. Translation gives CASTPYPDRAHGYTF.

J is TRBJ1-5 and V is TRBV28; D remains ambiguous. V lost 2 bases and J 6 bases, leaving 11 bases between the germline ends. Germline V CDR1 and CDR2: MDHEN, SYDVKM. This CDR3 spans 14 amino acids. The CDR3 nucleotides read TGTGCCAGCAGTTTAAACGCAAAAGCTCAGCCCCAGCATTTT. Residues: CASSLNAKAQPQHF.

This chain joins TRBV2 and TRBJ2-3; 12 positions match TRBD2. The germline CDR1 and CDR2 sequences are SNHLY and FYNNEI. The CDR3 is 17 amino acids. Trimming took 0 bases from V and 5 from J; bases not matched to a gene: 6. In nucleotides, the CDR3 is TGTGCCAGCAGTGAAGCGAGACTAGCGGGAGTAAAAGATACGCAGTATTTT. Its protein product is CASSEARLAGVKDTQYF.

The chain carries TRBV30 and TRBJ1-6; 7 positions match TRBD1. Germline loops: CDR1 GTSNPN, CDR2 SVGIG (reference sequence). This CDR3 has 15 amino acids. Germline trimming cut 3 bases from V and 7 bases from J; bases unmatched to any gene: 9. The CDR3 region is CAWRGMGQSNSPLHF. The CDR3 nucleotides read TGTGCCTGGAGGGGGATGGGACAGTCAAATTCACCCCTCCACTTT. Drawing the rest from reference TRBV30 and TRBJ1-6, the complete variable domain is SQTIHQWPATLVQPVGSPLSLECTVEGTSNPNLYWYRQAAGRGLQLLFYSVGIGQISSEVPQNLSASRPQDRQFILSSKKLLLSDSGFYLCAWRGMGQSNSPLHFGNGTRLTVT.

This clone appeared a few times. J is TRBJ2-6 and V is TRBV5-4; D remains ambiguous. The CDR3 runs to 15 residues. Germline V gene lookup returns CDR1 SGHNT and CDR2 YYREEE (reference sequence). Trimming took off 2 bases at V and 2 bases at J, with 8 bases between the two ends. The chain's CDR3 is CASSFSITGANVLTF. The CDR3, as DNA: TGTGCCAGCAGCTTCTCCATCACTGGGGCCAACGTCCTGACTTTC.

This clone was seen a single time. This chain links TRBV4-3 with TRBJ1-4; possible D gene TRBD1, 6 bases. The CDR3 is 18 amino acids. Germline CDR1 LGHNA, CDR2 YSLEER. V shed 3 bases and J shed 0 bases, with 17 bases lying between them. The CDR3 nucleotides are TGCGCCAGCAGCCAGGCCGGGACACCATGGACAACTAATGAAAAACTGTTTTTT. Amino acid sequence: CASSQAGTPWTTNEKLFF.

This clone was seen a handful of times. The chain employs TRBV30 and TRBJ1-2; the D gene is possibly TRBD1 (5 bases). Trimming left V 4 bases short and J 2 bases short, with 17 bases between. The CDR3 spans 15 residues. Per germline, CDR1 GTSNPN and CDR2 SVGIG (reference sequence). In DNA, the CDR3 is TGTGCCTGGACCCTTGGGGGGGTAGGCAACTATGGCTACACCTTC. This codes for CAWTLGGVGNYGYTF.

This clone came up many times. The CDR3 sequence is CASRQGGVELFF. Written as DNA, the CDR3 is TGTGCCAGCCGGCAGGGGGGGGTGGAGCTGTTTTTT. The rearrangement joins TRBV19 to TRBJ2-2; D may match TRBD1 or TRBD2 (7 bases each). This CDR3 has 12 amino acids. V was cut by 9 bases and J by 10 bases, with 15 bases left in between. In germline, CDR1 is LNHDA, CDR2 SQIVND (reference sequence).

The chain combines TRBV19 with TRBJ2-7; 13 bases fit TRBD2. The germline V gene encodes CDR1 LNHDA and CDR2 SQIVND (reference sequence). After removal of 8 bases from V and 0 bases from J, the junction contained 4 bases not matched to a gene. The CDR3 covers 15 residues. As DNA, the CDR3 is TGTGCCAGTCGGACTAGCGGGGGCGCCTCCTACGAGCAGTACTTC. It specifies CASRTSGGASYEQYF.

This clone showed up just a few times. The V call is TRBV18, the J call TRBJ2-1, with D possibly TRBD1 on 5 matching bases. The CDR3 is 13 residues long. Germline V gene lookup returns CDR1 KGHSH and CDR2 LQKENI. V was trimmed by 1 base and J by 8 bases, leaving 9 bases between them. CDR3 sequence: CASSPRQGDEQFF. CDR3 nucleotides: TGTGCCAGCTCACCACGTCAGGGTGATGAGCAGTTCTTC.

This chain links TRBV28 with TRBJ1-5; D may be TRBD1 (5 bases). Per germline, CDR1 MDHEN and CDR2 SYDVKM. Trimming removed 3 bases at V and 2 bases at J, with 14 bases between. This CDR3 comprises 16 residues. In DNA form, the CDR3 reads TGTGCCAGCAGTTTGGGGGACGGGGCCGGCAATCAGCCCCAGCATTTT. The encoded protein is CASSLGDGAGNQPQHF.

This clone appeared a few times. The rearrangement uses TRBV5-1 and TRBJ2-2; a weak D match, TRBD1 (6 bases). There are 16 residues in the CDR3. The V end lost 3 bases, the J end lost 5 bases, and 17 bases lay between the germline ends. Germline V gene sequence: CDR1 SGHRS, CDR2 YFSETQ. CDR3 DNA: TGCGCCAGCAGCTCAGGTGGGCAGGGGATGACCGGGGAGCTGTTTTTT. This codes for CASSSGGQGMTGELFF. Looking up the rest from reference TRBV5-1 and TRBJ2-2 gives the full variable domain: KAGVTQTPRYLIKTRGQQVTLSCSPISGHRSVSWYQQTPGQGLQFLFEYFSETQRNKGNFPGRFSGRQFSNSRSEMNVSTLELGDSALYLCASSSGGQGMTGELFFGEGSRLTVL.

The chain couples TRBV5-5 to TRBJ1-4; the match to TRBD1 covers 7 bases. This CDR3 region has 15 residues. V shed 4 bases, J shed 0 bases, and the junction held 3 bases outside the gene matches. CDR1 is SGHKS, CDR2 YYEKEE, per germline (reference sequence). CDR3 sequence (DNA): TGTGCCAGCAGCGGCGGGACAGCAACTAATGAAAAACTGTTTTTT. It encodes CASSGGTATNEKLFF.

This clone was counted ten times or more. Other DNA sequences in the same sample also yield this CDR3. V usage is TRBV5-1 and J usage is TRBJ2-3, with D unresolved. The germline V gene has CDR1 SGHRS and CDR2 YFSETQ. The CDR3 consists of 14 residues. V lost 1 base and J lost 2, with 8 bases in between. CDR3 in amino acids: CASSLRGDTDTQYF. The CDR3 DNA reads as TGCGCCAGCAGCTTGAGAGGAGACACAGATACGCAGTATTTT.

This rearrangement joins TRBV4-3 to TRBJ1-5; weak D call: TRBD1 (6 bases). The CDR3 contains 13 residues. Germline V lookup: CDR1 LGHNA, CDR2 YSLEER. V was cut by 5 bases and J by 3 bases, with 8 bases left in between. CDR3: CASSWTVNQPQHF. CDR3 coding DNA: TGCGCCAGCAGCTGGACAGTCAATCAGCCCCAGCATTTT.

This rearrangement joins TRBV4-3 to TRBJ2-7, with 10 bases that match TRBD2. The CDR3 has 17 amino acids. J lost 6 bases, V lost 1 base, and 12 bases had no gene match. CDR1 LGHNA and CDR2 YSLEER come from the germline V gene. The CDR3 region is CASSQVLSSSGSREQYF. The CDR3, as DNA: TGCGCCAGCAGCCAAGTACTAAGCTCTAGCGGGAGTCGCGAGCAGTACTTC.

This rearrangement joins TRBV6-5 to TRBJ1-3; D gene unclear. The V gene lost 2 bases and the J gene lost 2 bases, with 4 bases spanning the gap. Germline loops: CDR1 MNHEY, CDR2 SVGAGI. The CDR3 runs to 13 residues. CDR3 sequence reads: CASSYGAGNTIYF. In nucleotides, the CDR3 is TGTGCCAGCAGTTACGGGGCTGGAAACACCATATATTTT.

The V and J genes are TRBV5-4 and TRBJ2-5; 7 nucleotides line up with TRBD1. V shed 4 bases and J 5 bases; nucleotides not matched to a gene: 2. CDR3 length equals 12 residues. Germline V gene data show CDR1 as SGHNT and CDR2 as YYREEE (reference sequence). The CDR3 coding sequence is TGTGCCAGCAGCCCGGACAGGGAGACCCAGTACTTC. Translation: CASSPDRETQYF.